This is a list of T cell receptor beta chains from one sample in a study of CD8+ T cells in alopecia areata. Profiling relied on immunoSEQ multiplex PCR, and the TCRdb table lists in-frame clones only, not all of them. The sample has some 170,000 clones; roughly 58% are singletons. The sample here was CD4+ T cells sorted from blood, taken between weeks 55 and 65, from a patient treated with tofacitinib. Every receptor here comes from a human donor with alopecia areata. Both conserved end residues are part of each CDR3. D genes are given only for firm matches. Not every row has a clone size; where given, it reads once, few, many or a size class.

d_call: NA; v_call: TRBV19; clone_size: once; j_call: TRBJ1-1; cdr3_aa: CASSGGTEAFF; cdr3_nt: TGTGCCAGTAGTGGAGGGACTGAAGCTTTCTTT
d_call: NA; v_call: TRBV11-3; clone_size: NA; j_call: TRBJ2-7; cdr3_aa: CASRGLVGEQYF; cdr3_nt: TGTGCCAGCAGAGGGCTAGTGGGTGAGCAGTACTTC
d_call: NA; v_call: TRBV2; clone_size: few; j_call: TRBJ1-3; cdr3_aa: CASGQSSGNTIYF; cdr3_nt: TGTGCCAGCGGACAGAGCTCTGGAAACACCATATATTTT
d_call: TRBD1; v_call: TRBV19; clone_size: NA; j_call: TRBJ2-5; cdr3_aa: CASRSRTGQETQYF; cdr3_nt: TGTGCCAGTAGGTCTCGGACAGGGCAAGAGACCCAGTACTTC
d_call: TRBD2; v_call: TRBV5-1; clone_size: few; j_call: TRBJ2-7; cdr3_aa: CASKAAGGSYEQYF; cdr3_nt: TGCGCCAGCAAAGCAGCGGGGGGCTCCTACGAGCAGTACTTC
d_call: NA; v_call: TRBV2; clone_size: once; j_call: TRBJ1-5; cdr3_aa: CASTGPSSGLSNQPQHF; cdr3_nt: TGTGCCAGCACAGGGCCTTCTAGCGGGCTTAGCAATCAGCCCCAGCATTTT
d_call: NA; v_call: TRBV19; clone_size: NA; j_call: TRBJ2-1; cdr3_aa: CASSKALQPSNEQFF; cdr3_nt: TGTGCCAGTAGTAAGGCCCTGCAACCTTCCAATGAGCAGTTCTTC
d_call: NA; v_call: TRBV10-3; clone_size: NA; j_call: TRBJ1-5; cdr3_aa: CAISDPGFRDQPQHF; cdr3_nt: TGTGCCATCAGTGACCCAGGGTTTAGGGATCAGCCCCAGCATTTT
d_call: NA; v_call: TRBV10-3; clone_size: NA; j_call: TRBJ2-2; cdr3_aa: CATAGPQRSGELFF; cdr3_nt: TGTGCCACCGCCGGCCCACAGCGATCCGGGGAGCTGTTTTTT
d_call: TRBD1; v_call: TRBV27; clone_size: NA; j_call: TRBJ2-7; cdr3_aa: CASSWKDRGYEQYF; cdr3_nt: TGTGCCAGCAGTTGGAAAGACAGGGGCTACGAGCAGTACTTC
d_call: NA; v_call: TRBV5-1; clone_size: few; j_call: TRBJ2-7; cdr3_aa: CASSQTYEQYF; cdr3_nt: TGCGCCAGCAGCCAGACCTACGAGCAGTACTTC
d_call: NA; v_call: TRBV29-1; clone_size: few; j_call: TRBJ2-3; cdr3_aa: CSVVARLADTQYF; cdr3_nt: TGCAGCGTTGTGGCGAGGCTGGCAGATACGCAGTATTTT
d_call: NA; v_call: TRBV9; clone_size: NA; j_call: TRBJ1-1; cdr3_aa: CASSVDGGVGTEAFF; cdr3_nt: TGTGCCAGCAGCGTAGATGGGGGAGTGGGCACTGAAGCTTTCTTT
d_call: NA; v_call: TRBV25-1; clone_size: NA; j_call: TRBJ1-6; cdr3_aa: CASSGTDHSPLHF; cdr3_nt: TGTGCCAGCAGTGGAACAGACCATTCACCCCTCCACTTT
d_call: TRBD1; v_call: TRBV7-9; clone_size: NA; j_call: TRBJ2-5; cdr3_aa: CASSFFFRDRGGETQYF; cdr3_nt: TGTGCCAGCAGCTTTTTTTTCCGGGACAGGGGAGGAGAGACCCAGTACTTC
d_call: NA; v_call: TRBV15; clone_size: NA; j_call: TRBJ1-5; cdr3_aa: CATSRDRSGMGQPQHF; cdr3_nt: TGTGCCACCAGCAGAGATAGGTCAGGGATGGGTCAGCCCCAGCATTTT
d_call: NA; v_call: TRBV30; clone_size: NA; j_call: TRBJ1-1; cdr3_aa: CAWSDFGANTEAFF; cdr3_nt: TGTGCCTGGAGTGATTTCGGAGCAAACACTGAAGCTTTCTTT
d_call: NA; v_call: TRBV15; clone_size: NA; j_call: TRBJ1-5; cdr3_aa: CATSKGGTNNQPQHF; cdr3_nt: TGTGCCACCAGCAAGGGGGGGACAAACAATCAGCCCCAGCATTTT
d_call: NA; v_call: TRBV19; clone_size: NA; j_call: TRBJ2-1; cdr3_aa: CASRLTDEQFF; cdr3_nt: TGTGCCAGTAGGCTGACTGACGAGCAGTTCTTC
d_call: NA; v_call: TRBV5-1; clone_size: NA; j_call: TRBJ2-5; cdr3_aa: CASRTATQETQYF; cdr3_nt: TGCGCCAGCAGAACAGCTACCCAAGAGACCCAGTACTTC
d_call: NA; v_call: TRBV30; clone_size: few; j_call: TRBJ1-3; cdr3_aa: CAWSVPGTSGNTIYF; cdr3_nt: TGTGCCTGGAGTGTACCAGGGACCTCTGGAAACACCATATATTTT
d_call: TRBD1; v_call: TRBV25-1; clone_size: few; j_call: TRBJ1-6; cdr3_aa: CASGGQGGSPLHF; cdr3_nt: TGTGCCAGCGGCGGACAGGGGGGTTCACCCCTCCACTTT
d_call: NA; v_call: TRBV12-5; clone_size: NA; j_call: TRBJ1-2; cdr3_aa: CASGLLPYGYTF; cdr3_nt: TGTGCTAGTGGTTTGCTACCATATGGCTACACCTTC
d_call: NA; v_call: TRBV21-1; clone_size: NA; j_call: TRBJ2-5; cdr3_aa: CASSKAISGTTRDETQYF; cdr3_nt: TGTGCCAGCAGCAAAGCGATTAGCGGGACTACTAGGGACGAGACCCAGTACTTC
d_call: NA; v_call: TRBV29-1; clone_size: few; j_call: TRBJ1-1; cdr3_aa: CSVVGAGNTEAFF; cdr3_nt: TGCAGCGTTGTGGGGGCGGGGAACACTGAAGCTTTCTTT
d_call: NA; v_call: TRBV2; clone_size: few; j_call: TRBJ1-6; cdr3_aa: CASNVNPDSPLHF; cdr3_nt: TGTGCCAGCAATGTCAATCCGGATTCACCCCTCCACTTT
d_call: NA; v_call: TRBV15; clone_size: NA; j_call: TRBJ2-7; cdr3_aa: CATSRPTGPYEQYF; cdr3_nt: TGTGCCACCAGCAGGCCGACCGGTCCCTACGAGCAGTACTTC
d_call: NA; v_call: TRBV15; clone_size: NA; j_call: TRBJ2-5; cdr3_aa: CATSRDQAGIQETQYF; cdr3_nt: TGTGCCACCAGCAGAGATCAGGCGGGGATACAAGAGACCCAGTACTTC
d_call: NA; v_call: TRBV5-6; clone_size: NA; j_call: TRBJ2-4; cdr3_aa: CASSLSGGYVKNIQYF; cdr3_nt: TGTGCCAGCAGCCTCAGTGGGGGTTATGTCAAAAACATTCAGTACTTC
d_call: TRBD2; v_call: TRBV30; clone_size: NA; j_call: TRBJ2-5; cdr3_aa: CAWSVGTSGGAGQETQYF; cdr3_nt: TGTGCCTGGAGTGTCGGGACTAGCGGGGGAGCGGGTCAAGAGACCCAGTACTTC
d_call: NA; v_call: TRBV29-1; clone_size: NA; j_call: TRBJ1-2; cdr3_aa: CSGREGEAGYTF; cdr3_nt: TGCAGCGGGCGGGAAGGGGAGGCTGGCTACACCTTC
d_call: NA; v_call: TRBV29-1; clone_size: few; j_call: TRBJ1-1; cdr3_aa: CSVETGRNTEAFF; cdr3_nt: TGCAGCGTAGAAACGGGGCGGAACACTGAAGCTTTCTTT
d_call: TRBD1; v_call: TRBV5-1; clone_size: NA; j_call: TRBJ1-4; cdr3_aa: CASSLSGGAGEKLFF; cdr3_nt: TGCGCCAGCAGCCTTTCAGGGGGCGCCGGTGAAAAACTGTTTTTT
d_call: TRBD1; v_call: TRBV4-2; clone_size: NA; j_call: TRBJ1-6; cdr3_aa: CASSQTGTASSPLHF; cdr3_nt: TGTGCCAGCAGCCAGACCGGGACAGCCTCTTCACCCCTCCACTTT
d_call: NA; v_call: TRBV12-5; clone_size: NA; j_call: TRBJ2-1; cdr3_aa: CASGSFVKNEQFF; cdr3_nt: TGTGCTAGTGGTTCGTTCGTGAAAAATGAGCAGTTCTTC
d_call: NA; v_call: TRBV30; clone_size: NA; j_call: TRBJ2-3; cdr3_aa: CAWSVGTDTQYF; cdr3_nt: TGTGCCTGGAGTGTCGGGACAGATACGCAGTATTTT
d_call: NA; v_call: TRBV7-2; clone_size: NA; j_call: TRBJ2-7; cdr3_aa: CASSLGEFLKQYF; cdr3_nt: TGTGCCAGCAGCTTGGGAGAGTTCTTGAAGCAGTACTTC
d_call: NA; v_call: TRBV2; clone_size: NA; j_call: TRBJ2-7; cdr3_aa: CASKEETYEQYF; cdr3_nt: TGTGCCAGCAAAGAAGAAACCTACGAGCAGTACTTC
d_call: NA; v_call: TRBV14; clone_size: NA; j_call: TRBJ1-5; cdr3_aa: CASNTGDLSFSNQPQHF; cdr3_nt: TGTGCCAGCAATACCGGGGATTTGAGCTTTAGCAATCAGCCCCAGCATTTT
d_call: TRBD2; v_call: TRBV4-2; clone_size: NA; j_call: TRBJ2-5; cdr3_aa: CASSQGRQRGGQETQYF; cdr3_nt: TGTGCCAGCAGCCAAGGGCGCCAGCGGGGGGGCCAAGAGACCCAGTACTTC
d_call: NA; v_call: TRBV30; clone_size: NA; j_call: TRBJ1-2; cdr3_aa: CAWKDWRTNYGYTF; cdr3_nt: TGTGCCTGGAAGGATTGGAGAACTAACTATGGCTACACCTTC
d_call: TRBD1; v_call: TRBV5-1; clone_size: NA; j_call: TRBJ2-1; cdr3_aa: CASSLAPGQGFNEQFF; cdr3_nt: TGCGCCAGCAGCTTGGCACCGGGACAGGGTTTCAATGAGCAGTTCTTC
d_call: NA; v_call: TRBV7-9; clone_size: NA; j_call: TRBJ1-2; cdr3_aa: CASSLGLGSENGYTF; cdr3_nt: TGTGCCAGCAGTTTAGGCCTAGGGTCTGAAAATGGCTACACCTTC
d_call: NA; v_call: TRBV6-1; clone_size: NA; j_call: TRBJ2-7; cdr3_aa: CASSELGGRSYEQYF; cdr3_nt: TGTGCCAGCAGTGAATTAGGTGGCAGAAGCTACGAGCAGTACTTC
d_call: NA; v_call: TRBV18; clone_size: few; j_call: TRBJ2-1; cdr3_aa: CASSPDRHNEQFF; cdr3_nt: TGTGCCAGCTCACCAGACAGACACAATGAGCAGTTCTTC
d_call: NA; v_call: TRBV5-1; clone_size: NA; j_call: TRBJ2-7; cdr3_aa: CASSRRAAGLPEQYF; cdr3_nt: TGCGCCAGCAGCCGCCGGGCGGCGGGGCTCCCCGAGCAGTACTTC
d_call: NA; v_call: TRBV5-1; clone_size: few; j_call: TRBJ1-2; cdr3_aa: CASSPGRGYTF; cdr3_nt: TGCGCCAGCAGCCCAGGACGGGGCTACACCTTC
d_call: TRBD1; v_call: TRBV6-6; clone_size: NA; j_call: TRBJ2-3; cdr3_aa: CASSRTGWSTDTQYF; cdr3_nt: TGTGCCAGCAGTCGGACAGGATGGAGCACAGATACGCAGTATTTT
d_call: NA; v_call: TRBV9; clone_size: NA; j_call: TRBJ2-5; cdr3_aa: CASSVTGLRETQYF; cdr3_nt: TGTGCCAGCAGCGTGACAGGCCTCCGGGAGACCCAGTACTTC
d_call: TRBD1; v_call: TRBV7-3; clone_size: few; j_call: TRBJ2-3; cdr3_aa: CASSPRAGGRDTQYF; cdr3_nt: TGTGCCAGCAGCCCCCGCGCAGGGGGCCGCGATACGCAGTATTTT
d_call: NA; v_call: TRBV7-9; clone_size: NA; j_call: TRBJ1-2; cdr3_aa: CASSLDRVTSGYTF; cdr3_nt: TGTGCCAGCAGCTTAGACAGGGTAACGAGTGGCTACACCTTC
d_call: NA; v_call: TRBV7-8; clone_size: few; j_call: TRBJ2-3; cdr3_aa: CASSGTRTDTQYF; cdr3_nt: TGTGCCAGCAGCGGTACTAGAACAGATACGCAGTATTTT
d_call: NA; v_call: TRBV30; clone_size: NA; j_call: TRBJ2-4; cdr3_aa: CAWSVRVAKNIQYF; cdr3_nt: TGTGCCTGGAGTGTCAGGGTAGCCAAAAACATTCAGTACTTC
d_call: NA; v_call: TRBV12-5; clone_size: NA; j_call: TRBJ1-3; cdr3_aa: CASGSGHSGNTIYF; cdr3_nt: TGTGCTAGTGGTTCGGGACACTCTGGAAACACCATATATTTT
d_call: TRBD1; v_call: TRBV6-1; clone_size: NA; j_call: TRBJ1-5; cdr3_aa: CASSEAPGQTINQPQHF; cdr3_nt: TGTGCCAGCAGTGAAGCCCCGGGACAGACAATAAATCAGCCCCAGCATTTT